This TCR beta chain was observed in a study of T-cell memory formation after mild COVID-19. Across the whole study: Largely donor-specific TCR clusters were found.

TCR alpha and TCR beta cDNA libraries with sample barcodes and UMIs came from 5'RACE using constant-segment primers. In TCRdb, the 5' RACE reads were re-called with MiXCR into one record per CDR3 protein. The table lists 250,000 to 300,000 distinct CDR3 sequences, about a sixth of them singletons. Per germline, CDR1 SNHLY and CDR2 FYNNEI. CDR3 length equals 15 residues. The V gene lost 8 bases and the J gene lost 5 bases, with 18 bases spanning the gap. The chain uses TRBV2 and TRBJ2-2; D is uncertain. The TCR was taken from a man younger than 35 who had mild COVID-19 (a few samples of this study predate the infection). Cell type and time point are not known. The sample comprised PBMCs or a T cell subset sorted from them (not recorded which). CDR3 DNA: TGTGCCAGCTGCACGTTAGAAGGGTATACCGGGGAGCTGTTTTTT. Amino acid sequence: CASCTLEGYTGELFF.